Following are 15 T cell receptor beta chains from one sample sequenced in a study of T cells in localized non-small cell lung cancer. Using immunoSEQ multiplex PCR, the repertoire was profiled, and TCRdb retains in-frame clones only, with some absent. The sample shows about 130,000 clones, more than 70% of them seen only once. This material consisted of peripheral blood, taken before any cancer treatment. The receptors derive from an older female donor with stage I lung adenocarcinoma.

V and J are TRBV10-3 and TRBJ2-2; D is possibly TRBD1 (5 bases). Trimming left V 3 bases short and J 4 bases short, with 12 bases between. There are 15 residues in the CDR3. Germline CDR1 ENHRY, CDR2 SYGVKD. CDR3 in DNA: TGTGCCATCAGTGAAACTCAGGGTTCCACCGGGGAGCTGTTTTTT. Translation gives CAISETQGSTGELFF.

This chain joins TRBV7-6 and TRBJ2-1, with D unclear. V gave up 0 bases and J gave up 7 bases, with 13 bases separating them. The CDR3 covers 15 residues. Germline V CDR1 and CDR2: SGHVS, FNYEAQ. For the CDR3, the DNA is TGTGCCAGCAGCTTAGCGGATTACCCCGGGAATGAGCAGTTCTTC. It specifies CASSLADYPGNEQFF.

This chain joins TRBV2 and TRBJ2-5; 11 bases map to TRBD2. The CDR3 covers 15 residues. The germline gives CDR1 SNHLY, CDR2 FYNNEI. The V segment lost 5 bases and the J segment 5 bases; nucleotides outside the gene matches: 7. In DNA, the CDR3 is TGTGCCAGCAGTATGGACCGGACTAGCGGGGAGACCCAGTACTTC. It is translated as CASSMDRTSGETQYF.

V usage is TRBV6-5 and J usage is TRBJ2-1; TRBD2 might be the D (6 bases). The CDR3 totals 13 residues. The germline V and J ends were trimmed by 5 bases and 13 bases, with 18 bases remaining between them. Per germline, CDR1 MNHEY and CDR2 SVGAGI. The CDR3 sequence is CASSPTPRREQFF. The CDR3, as DNA: TGTGCCAGCAGTCCGACCCCACGGAGGGAACAGTTCTTC.

This clone has just one count. This chain uses TRBV7-2 with TRBJ2-2; D uncertain. The germline V gene encodes CDR1 SGHTA and CDR2 FQGNSA. CDR3 length: 16 amino acids. V dropped 2 bases and J dropped 0 bases, with 10 bases sitting between them. The CDR3: CASSLLGVANTGELFF. For the CDR3, the DNA is TGTGCCAGCAGCTTACTCGGTGTCGCGAACACCGGGGAGCTGTTTTTT.

The chain employs TRBV28 and TRBJ2-7; 9 positions match TRBD2. V lost 5 bases to trimming and J lost 6 bases; unmatched junction nucleotides: 14. Germline loops: CDR1 MDHEN, CDR2 SYDVKM. The CDR3 length is 16 residues. The DNA of the CDR3 is TGTGCCAGCAGTAGCTCGAGCGGGAGGTCACCTCGCGAGCAGTACTTC. Its protein is CASSSSSGRSPREQYF.

The J gene is TRBJ2-5, the V gene TRBV5-1; 11 positions agree with TRBD2. The DNA matches TRBJ2-7 better at its end, which makes the J call doubtful. Germline CDR1 and CDR2: SGHRS and YFSETQ. The CDR3 covers 15 residues. The CDR3 bases are TGCGCCAGCAGCTTGACTAGCGGGAGTTTGTACGAGCAGTACTTC. It encodes CASSLTSGSLYEQYF.

This clone was found a few times. The V and J genes are TRBV5-4 and TRBJ2-5; 10 bases fit TRBD2. Per germline, CDR1 SGHNT and CDR2 YYREEE (reference sequence). V lost 4 bases and J lost 5; bases outside the gene matches: 8. The CDR3 runs to 15 residues. In DNA form, the CDR3 reads TGTGCCAGCAGCGACAAAGCGGGAGGGCTGGAGACCCAGTACTTC. It encodes CASSDKAGGLETQYF.

In this sample, this clone turned up a few times. The V call is TRBV7-8, the J call TRBJ1-2; TRBD1 is a possible D gene (6 bases). Germline assignment: CDR1 SGHVS and CDR2 FQNEAQ. Trimming cost V 2 bases and J 6 bases, with 16 bases left between them. The CDR3 spans 15 residues. CDR3 residues: CASSLTLGQLDGYTF. The DNA of the CDR3 is TGTGCCAGCAGCTTAACCCTCGGACAGCTAGATGGCTACACCTTC.

This chain uses TRBV28 with TRBJ2-7; 11 bases fit TRBD1. Germline V gene lookup returns CDR1 MDHEN and CDR2 SYDVKM. The J segment lost 6 bases and the V segment lost 8 bases, leaving 12 bases of the junction unmatched. The CDR3 is made up of 15 amino acids. As DNA, the CDR3 is TGTGCCAGCCTTACACCGGGACAGGGGGACTCCGAGCAGTACTTC. Translating it yields CASLTPGQGDSEQYF.

V is TRBV23-1 and J is TRBJ1-1, with 10 bases aligning to TRBD1. TRBV23-1 is an ORF for which the function is uncertain. Unmatched junction bases numbered 3, after V lost 2 bases and J lost 3 bases. The CDR3 length is 15 residues. CDR3 in DNA: TGCGCCAGCAGTCAACTAGGGACAGGGGACACTGAAGCTTTCTTT. It is translated as CASSQLGTGDTEAFF.

The chain is built from TRBV23-1 and TRBJ2-6; TRBD1 or TRBD2 may be the D gene (6 bases each). TRBV23-1 belongs to the ORF category, with a function that is uncertain. V dropped 5 bases and J dropped 1 base, with 15 bases sitting between them. There are 17 residues in the CDR3. Here the CDR3 DNA reads TGCGCCAGCAGTAAGGGGGGAATAGTGTCTGGGGCCAACGTCCTGACTTTC. As protein: CASSKGGIVSGANVLTF.

The chain couples TRBV28 to TRBJ1-4; D remains unclear. Looked up from germline, CDR1 is MDHEN and CDR2 is SYDVKM. CDR3 size: 14 residues. Trimming removed 3 bases from V and 3 bases from J, with 8 bases in between. The CDR3 here is CASSFLGPNEKLFF. CDR3 nucleotides: TGTGCCAGCAGTTTCCTTGGTCCTAATGAAAAACTGTTTTTT.

This chain links TRBV6-5 with TRBJ2-2; no clear D. CDR3 size: 12 residues. Trimming shortened V by 5 bases and J by 4 bases, and 5 bases separated the two germline ends. Germline CDR1 and CDR2: MNHEY and SVGAGI. The CDR3 sequence: CASSPSTGELFF. Here the CDR3 DNA reads TGTGCCAGCAGTCCTAGCACCGGGGAGCTGTTTTTT.

V and J are TRBV2 and TRBJ2-7; 11 nucleotides agree with TRBD2. Germline CDR1 is SNHLY and CDR2 is FYNNEI. V lost 7 bases and J lost 5; bases outside the gene matches: 7. This CDR3 comprises 14 residues. This CDR3 reads CASTKTSGNNEQYF. In nucleotides, the CDR3 is TGTGCCAGCACCAAGACTAGCGGGAATAACGAGCAGTACTTC.